The 15 T cell receptor beta chains in this list originate from one sample, sequenced in a study of blood T cell repertoires in COVID-19. TCRdb's copy holds only in-frame clones and misses some; the assay was immunoSEQ multiplex PCR. The table records fewer than 100,000 clones, about 81% of them present only once. Sequencing was carried out using peripheral blood. Source of these receptors: a human donor in a cohort sampled during active COVID-19.

This chain joins TRBV19 and TRBJ1-2; the D gene is possibly TRBD1 (5 bases). Germline loops: CDR1 LNHDA, CDR2 SQIVND (reference sequence). V was shortened by 6 bases and J by 4 bases, with 15 bases between the two germline ends. The CDR3 totals 14 residues. The CDR3 protein is CASSGGGAFYGYTF. The DNA for the CDR3 is TGTGCCAGTAGCGGCGGGGGTGCTTTCTATGGCTACACCTTC.

The gene calls are TRBV19 and TRBJ1-5; D is unresolved. The CDR3 is made up of 13 amino acids. Deletions cut 10 bases from V and 2 bases from J, with 12 bases between. Germline V gives CDR1 LNHDA, CDR2 SQIVND (reference sequence). This chain's CDR3 is CATRRAGNQPQHF. The CDR3 nucleotides are TGTGCCACGAGGCGGGCAGGCAATCAGCCCCAGCATTTT.

V usage is TRBV5-1 and J usage is TRBJ1-5; 8 nucleotides line up with TRBD1. V shed 1 base and J 0 bases; nucleotides not matched to a gene: 9. Germline values: CDR1 SGHRS, CDR2 YFSETQ. This CDR3 contains 18 residues. The CDR3 DNA is TGCGCCAGCAGCTTGTTTCCCCAGGGGGCCTATAGCAATCAGCCCCAGCATTTT. Its translation is CASSLFPQGAYSNQPQHF.

The chain is built from TRBV18 and TRBJ1-2; D might be TRBD1 (5 bases). CDR1 is KGHSH, CDR2 LQKENI, per germline. The CDR3 is 13 residues long. Trimming left V 2 bases short and J 3 bases short, with 7 bases between. The CDR3, as DNA: TGTGCCAGCTCACCAGACAGTGACTATGGCTACACCTTC. Translation gives CASSPDSDYGYTF. The variable domain in full, completed from reference TRBV18 and TRBJ1-2, reads NAGVMQNPRHLVRRRGQEARLRCSPMKGHSHVYWYRQLPEEGLKFMVYLQKENIIDESGMPKERFSAEFPKEGPSILRIQQVVRGDSAAYFCASSPDSDYGYTFGSGTRLTVV.

The chain joins TRBV3-1 (or the pseudogene TRBV3-2) to TRBJ2-7; TRBD1 aligns across 7 bases. This CDR3 spans 17 amino acids. Germline CDR1 reads LGHDT; CDR2 reads YNNKEL (reference sequence). The V segment lost 4 bases and the J segment 0 bases; nucleotides outside the gene matches: 12. The CDR3: CASSPSRDSGSSYEQYF. The CDR3, as DNA: TGTGCCAGCAGCCCGAGCCGGGACAGTGGAAGCTCCTACGAGCAGTACTTC.

This chain links TRBV2 with TRBJ2-7; tentatively, D is TRBD1 (5 bases). CDR3 size: 14 residues. Looked up from germline, CDR1 is SNHLY and CDR2 is FYNNEI. V dropped 5 bases and J dropped 0 bases, with 11 bases sitting between them. CDR3 nucleotides: TGTGCCAGCAGTATGGCAGGGCCCTCCTACGAGCAGTACTTC. As protein: CASSMAGPSYEQYF.

The CDR3 sequence is CASSEARVRASGANVLTF. The DNA for the CDR3 is TGTGCCAGCAGTGAAGCGCGGGTACGGGCCTCTGGGGCCAACGTCCTGACTTTC. The V and J genes are TRBV6-1 and TRBJ2-6, with D possibly matching TRBD2 (5 bases). Per the germline V gene, CDR1 is MNHNS and CDR2 is SASEGT. V was pared by 0 bases and J by 0 bases, with 12 bases between. The CDR3 length is 18 residues.

This clone was recorded a few times. The J gene is TRBJ2-1, the V gene TRBV7-2; 11 bases align to TRBD2. Per germline, CDR1 SGHTA and CDR2 FQGNSA. V shed 5 bases and J 6 bases; nucleotides not matched to a gene: 12. The CDR3 contains 17 residues. CDR3 residues: CASSPGLSGGEFNEQFF. The CDR3, as DNA: TGTGCCAGCAGCCCAGGGCTTAGCGGGGGGGAGTTCAATGAGCAGTTCTTC.

This clone was counted between two and nine times. This chain connects TRBV28 to TRBJ1-3; D gene ambiguous. V shed 3 bases and J shed 1 base, with 10 bases lying between them. Germline V lookup: CDR1 MDHEN, CDR2 SYDVKM. The CDR3 extends over 15 amino acids. The CDR3 loop is CASSFGQLSGNTIYF. CDR3 coding DNA: TGTGCCAGCAGTTTTGGGCAGCTATCTGGAAACACCATATATTTT.

This clone came up a few times. The chain joins TRBV5-4 to TRBJ2-2; 9 bases map to TRBD1. Germline trimming cut 4 bases from V and 4 bases from J; bases unmatched to any gene: 8. The CDR3 has 16 amino acids. Per the germline V gene, CDR1 is SGHNT and CDR2 is YYREEE (reference sequence). Here the CDR3 DNA reads TGTGCCAGCAGCATAAGGACAGGGGCTATCACCGGGGAGCTGTTTTTT. It is translated as CASSIRTGAITGELFF.

A few counts support this clone. J is TRBJ2-7 and V is TRBV6-1, with TRBD1 as a possible D gene (5 bases). The V gene lost 3 bases and the J gene lost 2 bases, with 23 bases spanning the gap. Germline V lookup: CDR1 MNHNS, CDR2 SASEGT. This CDR3 is 18 amino acids long. CDR3 DNA: TGTGCCAGCAGTGACTTATGGGGCATCACACTTCAAACCTACGAGCAGTACTTC. Translated: CASSDLWGITLQTYEQYF.

The chain links TRBV9 to TRBJ2-2; 9 positions match TRBD1. CDR3 length equals 18 residues. CDR1 is SGDLS, CDR2 YYNGEE, per germline. J lost 6 bases, V lost 4 bases, and 16 bases had no gene match. CDR3 sequence (DNA): TGTGCCAGCAGCCCTACCTCCCGGACAGGGGAATCGGCCGGGGAGCTGTTTTTT. Its protein is CASSPTSRTGESAGELFF.

The rearrangement joins TRBV30 to TRBJ2-1; 9 nucleotides align to TRBD1. Germline V CDR1 and CDR2: GTSNPN, SVGIG (reference sequence). The CDR3 runs to 16 residues. The ends lost 0 bases at V and 0 bases at J; junction bases unmatched: 3. As DNA, the CDR3 is TGTGCCTGGAGTGTACGGGACAGGGTCTCCTACAATGAGCAGTTCTTC. Translating gives CAWSVRDRVSYNEQFF.

The rearrangement joins TRBV5-1 to TRBJ2-2, with 7 bases fitting TRBD1. Germline trimming cut 4 bases from V and 2 bases from J; bases unmatched to any gene: 5. The CDR3 is 15 amino acids. CDR1 is SGHRS and CDR2 is YFSETQ in the germline V gene. The CDR3 coding sequence is TGCGCCAGCAGCCCTGGGACAGAAAACACCGGGGAGCTGTTTTTT. This codes for CASSPGTENTGELFF.

This sequence joins TRBV6-5 and TRBJ1-1, with TRBD1 as a possible D gene (6 bases). The CDR3 spans 14 residues. Germline V CDR1 and CDR2: MNHEY, SVGAGI. V was shortened by 5 bases and J by 3 bases, with 13 bases between the two germline ends. CDR3 sequence reads: CASSLDRRHTEAFF. The CDR3 DNA follows: TGTGCCAGCAGTCTTGACAGGCGACACACTGAAGCTTTCTTT.